The clone carrying this T cell receptor beta chain was found many times. From germline, CDR1 is SGHAT and CDR2 FQNNGV. This CDR3 spans 13 amino acids. V gave up 8 bases and J gave up 6 bases, with 14 bases separating them. These data come from a study of T-cell reconstitution after alpha-beta-depleted transplantation in children. It was with unique molecular identifiers that the TCRbeta library was prepared. Each CDR3 protein gets one entry after TCRdb re-called the PCR reads with MiXCR. This sample has hundreds of thousands of distinct CDR3 sequences, with roughly 10% found just once. This TCR was sampled from a child less than two years old with acute myeloid leukemia, due to receive a stem cell transplant. The input for sequencing was PBMCs, taken before TCRalphabeta/CD19-depleted stem cell transplant. This chain links TRBV11-2 with TRBJ1-5, with D perhaps matching TRBD1 (5 bases). The CDR3 DNA is TGTGCCAGCTCCCGGGGCGGCGGTCAGCCCCAGCATTTT. As protein: CASSRGGGQPQHF.